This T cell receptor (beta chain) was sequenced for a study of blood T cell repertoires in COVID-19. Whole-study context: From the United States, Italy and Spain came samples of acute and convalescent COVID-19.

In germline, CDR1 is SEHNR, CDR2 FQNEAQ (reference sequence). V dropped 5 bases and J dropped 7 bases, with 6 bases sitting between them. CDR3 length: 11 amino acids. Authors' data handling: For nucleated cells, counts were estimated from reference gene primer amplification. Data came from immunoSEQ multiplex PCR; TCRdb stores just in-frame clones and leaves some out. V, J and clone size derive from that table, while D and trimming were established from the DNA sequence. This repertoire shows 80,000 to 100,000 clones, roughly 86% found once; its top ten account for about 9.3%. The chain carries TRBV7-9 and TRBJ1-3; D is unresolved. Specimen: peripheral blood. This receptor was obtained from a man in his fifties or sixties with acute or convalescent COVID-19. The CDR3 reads CASSMSNTIYF. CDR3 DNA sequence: TGTGCCAGCAGCATGAGCAACACCATATATTTT.